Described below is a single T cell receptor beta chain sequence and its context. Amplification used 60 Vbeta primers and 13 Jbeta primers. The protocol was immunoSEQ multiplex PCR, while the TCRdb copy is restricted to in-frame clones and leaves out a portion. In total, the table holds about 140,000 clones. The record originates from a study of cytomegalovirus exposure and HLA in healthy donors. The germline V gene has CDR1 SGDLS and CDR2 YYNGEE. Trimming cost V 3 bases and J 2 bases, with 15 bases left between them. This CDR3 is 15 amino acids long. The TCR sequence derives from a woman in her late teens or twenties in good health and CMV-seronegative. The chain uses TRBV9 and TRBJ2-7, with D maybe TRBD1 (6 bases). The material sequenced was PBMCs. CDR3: CASSDSGTSAYEQYF. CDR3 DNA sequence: TGTGCCAGCAGCGATTCCGGGACATCCGCCTACGAGCAGTACTTC.